Listed below are T cell receptor beta chains from one sample, sequenced in a study of shared clonotypes between healthy human individuals. Data came from immunoSEQ multiplex PCR; TCRdb stores just in-frame clones and leaves some out. The repertoire holds roughly 1.4 million clones, with 97% to 99% as singletons. Sequencing used naive CD4+ T cells sorted from blood. These receptors came from a man younger than 40 in good health. The CDR3 runs from the conserved cysteine through the conserved F or W. D genes are given only for firm matches. Clone size is shown for a subset of rows, as once, few, many or a class of expanded clone.

TRBD1,.,TRBV7-9,TRBJ1-4,CASSSQGGPNEKLFF,TGTGCCAGCAGCTCGCAGGGGGGACCTAATGAAAAACTGTTTTTT
TRBD2,.,TRBV5-1,TRBJ2-7,CASRRASGSVYEQYF,TGCGCCAGCAGGCGGGCTAGCGGGAGTGTCTACGAGCAGTACTTC
TRBD2,.,TRBV10-3,TRBJ2-3,CAISRTSGEGSTDTQYF,TGTGCCATCAGCCGGACTAGCGGGGAGGGGAGCACAGATACGCAGTATTTT
TRBD2,.,TRBV7-9,TRBJ2-3,CASRKGGPGGSTDTQYF,TGTGCCAGCAGAAAGGGAGGGCCTGGCGGGAGCACAGATACGCAGTATTTT
TRBD2,.,TRBV9,TRBJ2-3,CASSVGGVYTDTQYF,TGTGCCAGCAGCGTGGGAGGGGTCTACACAGATACGCAGTATTTT
.,.,TRBV30,TRBJ1-4,CAWNRDLDEKLFF,TGTGCCTGGAACCGGGACTTGGATGAAAAACTGTTTTTT
.,once,TRBV4-3,TRBJ2-3,CASSQDLAGPTDTQYF,TGCGCCAGCAGCCAAGATCTGGCGGGGCCCACAGATACGCAGTATTTT
TRBD2,once,TRBV15,TRBJ2-7,CATSRKTYGTSDQQYF,TGTGCCACCAGCAGAAAGACTTATGGGACTAGCGACCAGCAGTACTTC
TRBD1,once,TRBV2,TRBJ2-7,CASSEKGTVQYF,TGTGCCAGCAGTGAAAAGGGGACAGTTCAGTACTTC
.,.,TRBV4-2,TRBJ2-6,CASSQVTGRSGANVLTF,TGTGCCAGCAGCCAAGTGACAGGACGCTCTGGGGCCAACGTCCTGACTTTC
.,once,TRBV5-1,TRBJ2-7,CASSLVARADDEQYF,TGCGCCAGCAGCTTGGTAGCCAGGGCCGACGACGAGCAGTACTTC
TRBD1,.,TRBV5-4,TRBJ2-1,CASRQQGGLSNEQFF,TGTGCCAGCAGACAACAGGGGGGACTCTCCAATGAGCAGTTCTTC
TRBD1,.,TRBV18,TRBJ1-2,CASSPLSKGQGHGYTF,TGTGCCAGCTCACCTCTCTCTAAGGGACAGGGCCATGGCTACACCTTC
TRBD1,.,TRBV6-1,TRBJ2-7,CASRDRGGYYEQYF,TGTGCCAGCAGGGACAGGGGGGGATACTACGAGCAGTACTTC
.,.,TRBV29-1,TRBJ1-4,CSVSGATNEKLFF,TGCAGCGTTAGTGGTGCAACTAATGAAAAACTGTTTTTT
TRBD1,.,TRBV7-2,TRBJ1-1,CASSSNTGALKNTEAFF,TGTGCCAGCAGCTCGAATACAGGGGCGCTAAAGAACACTGAAGCTTTCTTT
TRBD1,.,TRBV28,TRBJ2-7,CASSRGQGIYEQYF,TGTGCCAGCAGTCGCGGACAGGGGATTTACGAGCAGTACTTC
TRBD1,.,TRBV2,TRBJ2-1,CASSVDRGDNEQFF,TGTGCCAGCAGTGTGGACAGGGGAGACAATGAGCAGTTCTTC
.,.,TRBV11-2,TRBJ1-2,CASSLRPDLYGYTF,TGTGCCAGCAGCTTAAGGCCAGACCTCTATGGCTACACCTTC
.,.,TRBV7-9,TRBJ2-7,CASSLPQSPHEQYF,TGTGCCAGCAGCCTCCCGCAATCGCCCCACGAGCAGTACTTC
.,.,TRBV27,TRBJ1-1,CASSLSQNSDTEAFF,TGTGCCAGCAGTTTATCGCAAAACTCGGACACTGAAGCTTTCTTT
.,.,TRBV11-2,TRBJ1-2,CASSSERRPYGYTF,TGTGCCAGCAGCTCCGAGCGCAGGCCCTATGGCTACACCTTC
.,.,TRBV5-1,TRBJ2-7,CASSSGRLDYEQYF,TGCGCCAGCAGCTCGGGACGTTTGGACTACGAGCAATACTTC
.,.,TRBV5-4,TRBJ2-2,CASSRDSPNTGELFF,TGTGCCAGCAGCAGGGACTCGCCGAACACCGGGGAGCTGTTTTTT
.,.,TRBV7-2,TRBJ2-7,CASSLGVYEQYF,TGTGCCAGCAGCTTAGGCGTTTACGAGCAGTACTTC
.,.,TRBV25-1,TRBJ1-2,CASSLPETGKTYGYTF,TGTGCCAGCAGTCTTCCAGAGACTGGGAAGACCTATGGCTACACCTTC
.,.,TRBV11-2,TRBJ1-1,CASSPSGLYTEAFF,TGTGCCAGCAGCCCTTCGGGCCTTTACACTGAAGCTTTCTTT
.,.,TRBV20-1,TRBJ1-2,CSARSGNGYTF,TGCAGTGCTAGAAGCGGGAATGGCTACACCTTC
.,.,TRBV9,TRBJ2-4,CASSVAQGPAVIQYF,TGTGCCAGCAGCGTAGCGCAGGGTCCAGCTGTCATTCAGTACTTC
.,.,TRBV5-1,TRBJ2-1,CASSLALPPHHNEQFF,TGCGCCAGCAGCTTGGCCCTCCCACCCCATCACAATGAGCAGTTCTTC
.,.,TRBV7-6,TRBJ2-7,CASSLGLGQSYEQYF,TGTGCCAGCAGCTTAGGTCTCGGACAATCCTACGAGCAGTACTTC
TRBD2,once,TRBV7-2,TRBJ2-5,CASSFSTSGSRETQYF,TGTGCCAGCAGCTTTTCGACTAGCGGGAGTCGGGAGACCCAGTACTTC
.,.,TRBV12-1,TRBJ2-2,CASSLSSGRAPGELFF,TGTGCCAGCAGCCTATCTAGCGGGAGGGCTCCCGGGGAGCTGTTTTTT
.,once,TRBV2,TRBJ2-2,CASSTGSLAGELFF,TGTGCCAGCAGTACAGGGTCGCTCGCCGGGGAGCTGTTTTTT
.,.,TRBV9,TRBJ1-2,CASSEQGANYGYTF,TGTGCCAGCAGCGAGCAGGGAGCTAACTATGGCTACACCTTC
.,.,TRBV25-1,TRBJ2-5,CASSESGQIQETQYF,TGTGCCAGCAGTGAATCGGGACAAATACAAGAGACCCAGTACTTC
.,.,TRBV5-4,TRBJ2-5,CASSLAGAQETQYF,TGTGCCAGCAGCTTGGCCGGGGCTCAAGAGACCCAGTACTTC
TRBD2,.,TRBV2,TRBJ2-2,CASTGTSGSGELFF,TGTGCCAGCACCGGGACTAGCGGCTCCGGGGAGCTGTTTTTT
TRBD1,.,TRBV27,TRBJ2-7,CASSPRTGRNEQYF,TGTGCCAGCAGTCCCAGGACAGGGAGGAACGAGCAGTACTTC
.,once,TRBV6-5,TRBJ1-1,CASSYVGEGNTEAFF,TGTGCCAGCAGTTACGTAGGGGAGGGGAACACTGAAGCTTTCTTT
TRBD1,.,TRBV28,TRBJ2-3,CASITGQGEGTDTQYF,TGTGCCAGCATCACTGGACAGGGGGAGGGCACAGATACGCAGTATTTT
.,.,TRBV2,TRBJ1-1,CASAWGGVEAFF,TGTGCCAGCGCCTGGGGCGGAGTGGAAGCTTTCTTT
.,.,TRBV7-3,TRBJ2-3,CASSLGRPGDTQYF,TGTGCCAGCAGCTTAGGTCGCCCGGGGGATACGCAGTATTTT
.,.,TRBV4-2,TRBJ2-1,CASSQDPKYNEQFF,TGTGCCAGCAGCCAAGATCCCAAATACAATGAGCAGTTCTTC
.,.,TRBV30,TRBJ2-7,CAWSVQASYEQYF,TGTGCCTGGAGTGTACAAGCGTCTTACGAGCAGTACTTC
.,.,TRBV28,TRBJ2-7,CASRNTGTYEQYF,TGTGCCAGCAGAAACACAGGGACCTACGAGCAGTACTTC
.,.,TRBV5-1,TRBJ2-3,CASSRDRGDTQYF,TGCGCCAGCAGCCGGGACCGGGGAGATACGCAGTATTTT
.,.,TRBV5-1,TRBJ2-3,CASSRSGRGDTQYF,TGCGCCAGCAGCCGGAGCGGCCGCGGGGATACGCAGTATTTT
TRBD2,.,TRBV9,TRBJ2-3,CASRDSGSHTQYF,TGTGCCAGCAGAGATAGCGGGAGCCATACGCAGTATTTT
TRBD2,.,TRBV11-2,TRBJ2-1,CASSLGTSGSNEQFF,TGTGCCAGCAGCTTAGGCACTAGCGGGAGTAATGAGCAGTTCTTC
TRBD2,.,TRBV7-2,TRBJ2-1,CASSLVTLAGNNEQFF,TGTGCCAGCAGCTTAGTGACGCTAGCGGGAAACAATGAGCAGTTCTTC
.,.,TRBV18,TRBJ1-1,CASSPRSQGNTEAFF,TGTGCCAGCTCCCCACGCTCTCAGGGGAACACTGAAGCTTTCTTT